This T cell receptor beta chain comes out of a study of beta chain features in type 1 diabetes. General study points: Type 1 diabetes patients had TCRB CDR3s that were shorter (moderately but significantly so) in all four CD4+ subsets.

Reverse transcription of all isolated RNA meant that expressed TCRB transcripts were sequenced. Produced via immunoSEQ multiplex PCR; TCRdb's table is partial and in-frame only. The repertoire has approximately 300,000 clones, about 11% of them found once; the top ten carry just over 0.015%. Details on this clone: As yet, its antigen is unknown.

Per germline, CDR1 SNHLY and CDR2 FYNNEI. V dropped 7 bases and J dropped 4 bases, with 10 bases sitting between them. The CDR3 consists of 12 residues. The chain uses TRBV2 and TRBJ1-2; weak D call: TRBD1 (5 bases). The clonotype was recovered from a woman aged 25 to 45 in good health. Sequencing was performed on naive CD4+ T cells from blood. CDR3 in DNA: TGTGCCAGCAAGCAGGGTGGCTATGGCTACACCTTC. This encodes CASKQGGYGYTF.